A selection of T cell receptor beta chains follows, all from one sample in a study of tumor-infiltrating lymphocytes in primary liver carcinoma. TCRdb re-called the multiplex PCR reads through MiXCR, storing one row per CDR3 protein. This table has roughly 330,000 distinct CDR3 sequences, around three fifths appearing once. Material: peripheral blood. Receptors originate from a middle-aged man with primary liver carcinoma and hepatitis B virus infection. Both conserved end residues are part of each CDR3. The order of the fields is D gene, V gene, CDR3 protein. A D gene is named only where the DNA matches it firmly.

NA | TRBV11-2 | CGSSRLVGLSYEQYF
TRBD1 | TRBV29-1 | CSAGTGGTGELFF
TRBD2 | TRBV5-1 | CASRWPGLAVAYEQYF
TRBD2 | TRBV18 | CASSGLPSYKQYF
NA | TRBV29-1 | CSVWAGSYEQYF
NA | TRBV6-1 | CASSEGSSANVLTF
NA | TRBV11-2 | CASSLRARGELFF
NA | TRBV12-3/TRBV12-4 | CASLLGGIREQFF
TRBD1 | TRBV6-6 | CASSWTGLNTKAFF
TRBD1 | TRBV11-1 | CASSFSGTVLSGAYVLTF
NA | TRBV29-1 | CSVEAKWNGQFF
TRBD2 | TRBV7-9 | CASSRWDYYNEQFF
NA | TRBV11-2 | CASNVNGIQETQYF
NA | TRBV6-1 | CASTKHPQGNNQPQHF
TRBD2 | TRBV7-2 | CASSLALAGGGTDTQYF
NA | TRBV9 | CASSLDLASEQFF
TRBD1 | TRBV4-1 | CASSSSDRGHTDTQYF
NA | TRBV12-3/TRBV12-4 | CASLLGGSNEKLFF
NA | TRBV4-3 | CASCQEGRGDYNEQFF
NA | TRBV6-1 | CASKGLRTSGFGIEAFF
TRBD1 | TRBV12-3/TRBV12-4 | CASSGWTGSSPGNTIYF
TRBD1 | TRBV5-4 | CASSATGDQGTQYF
NA | TRBV5-6 | CASSLVQSTGEAFF
NA | TRBV19 | CASSYQGYEQYF
NA | TRBV6-5 | CASMRTESSYNEQFF
NA | TRBV29-1 | CSVVRLGGAEQYF
NA | TRBV10-3 | CAISKARNYGYSF
NA | TRBV7-9 | CASSLSLADGYTF
NA | TRBV5-1 | CASSLGQYSNQPRHF